The entry below gives a single T cell receptor (beta chain) sequence along with its context. What antigen it recognizes has not been identified. Base qualities were left out, and no much larger clone turns up one base away. The source of the sample is a study of T cell responses to AZD1222 COVID-19 vaccine (dated by TCRdb to the early 2020s). Background for the entire study: AZD1222 recipients with second doses at about 4 weeks or about 12 weeks were pooled, because spike-specific TCR depth and breadth did not differ between schedules. A total of approximately 240 trial participants underwent TCR sequencing, of whom 200 to 220 had received two doses of AZD1222 and roughly 26 had received two doses of the MenACWY control vaccine. Trial participants were enrolled by age into subgroups of 18-55, 56-69 and 70-plus years, and around 150, 29 and 61 TCR-sequenced participants, respectively, were included in these subgroups.

According to the study, the label for this sample's time point signals: baseline before first vaccination. Vaccinee samples came from UK trials COV001 and COV002, including a single-blind randomized controlled phase 2/3 trial of AZD1222 (ChAdOx1 nCoV-19) in healthy adults. For TCRbeta chain sequencing, PBMC samples from trial participants were taken at day 0 and at day 28 after the second dose. The paper as a whole reports these results and caveats: After two AZD1222 doses, spike-specific TCR breadth and depth were significantly higher than at day 0 and than in MenACWY recipients. Epitopes outside the regions mutated in the B.1.351 and B.1.1.7 variants were reportedly recognized by nearly half of the unique spike-specific TCRs. Vaccine-associated CD4 TCRs spanned the whole spike protein, with dominant responses in regions 160-218 and 743-854. The 56-69-year group was small, and its depth increase did not reach significance, likely because of low power. Conclusions about previously exposed vaccinees were limited because only six AZD1222 recipients were SARS-CoV-2 seropositive at baseline. Because no day 14 peak-response samples were available, the repertoires could be characterized only after the peak T cell response. Participants were mostly white British, with more females than males. The authors suggested clonal diversity may have been underestimated.

The CDR3 regions of human TCRbeta chains were subjected to immunosequencing. As for the authors' bioinformatics: TCRs in the repertoires were matched against a reference library of SARS-CoV-2-specific TCRs that had been generated with the MIRA antigen-specificity platform. Breadth was defined as the fraction of unique TCRs that were SARS-CoV-2-associated, and depth was defined as the fraction of total T cells that were SARS-CoV-2-associated. Using the MIRA data, each spike-specific TCR was assigned both to the spike region to which the TCR was reactive and to a CD4 or CD8 class. Log10-transformed breadth and depth values were compared by one-way ANOVA with Sidak's multiple comparisons tests. TCRdb provides this immuneACCESS table in a form limited to in-frame rearrangements. Some clones are lacking; in checked studies, under half of them reflect an unresolved V gene, and why the rest are absent is not known. V and J calls and clone size are as listed in that table; D and trimming were resolved from the DNA. The sample table holds some 130,000 clones, of which approximately 90% were seen once. The top ten clones comprise 1.9% of the sample.

Here the sequenced sample was peripheral blood, taken on day 0 of AZD1222 vaccination. This TCR derives from an adult in good health.

Here the CDR3 is given as CASGPSSEGNEKLFF. The DNA reads TGTGCTAGTGGTCCCTCGAGTGAAGGAAATGAAAAACTGTTTTTT. Recombination connected TRBV12-5 to TRBJ1-4; the D gene remains uncertain. V sheds 5 bases and J sheds 5 bases, leaving 15 bases between their ends. Reading the germline V gene gives CDR1 LGHNT and CDR2 FRNRAP. From its cysteine to its phenylalanine, the CDR3 spans 15 amino acids. Kept here is only the CDR3 DNA, which spans 45 bases and is read in frame from base 1.